This TCR beta chain was retrieved from a study of long-term antiretroviral therapy in people with HIV. Study background: About a decade before 2015, the earliest samples were taken when ART was typically delayed.

Whole-study results and caveats: Before ART, certain clones expanded, and these dominated the repertoire at all time points. The data indicate that diversity increased after ART but remained below transplant donor controls.

Sequencing used immunoSEQ v3.0 at survey level. Only in-frame clones appear in the TCRdb table, and some are missing; sequencing was by immunoSEQ multiplex PCR. The data show 34,000 or so clones, with about 93% seen just once and 3% to 4% held by the top ten. Concerning this clone itself: As yet, its antigen is unknown.

Here the sequenced sample was unsorted PBMCs, taken more than 5 years after starting antiretroviral therapy. The clonotype originates from a woman aged 50 to 60 with HIV.

As DNA, the CDR3 is TGTGCCAGCAGCTTGGAAGGGACCGGGGAGCTGTTTTTT. This encodes CASSLEGTGELFF. J is TRBJ2-2 and V is TRBV5-4; D not resolved. Germline-derived CDR1 and CDR2 are SGHNT and YYREEE (reference sequence). V lost 0 bases, J lost 5 bases, and 5 bases lay in between. The CDR3 extends over 13 amino acids.